The 11 T cell receptor beta chains below all came from one sample that was sequenced in a study of T cells expressing NK-cell markers. TCRdb processed the 5' RACE reads again and assigns one entry to each CDR3 protein, with no DNA. In all, the sample yields some 450,000 distinct CDR3 sequences. Input material: blood T cells: a sorted CD56 or NKG2C T cell subset, CD4+ or CD8+ T cells, or bulk PBMC T cells (not recorded which). Source of these receptors: a woman aged 18 to 75 in good health.

This chain joins TRBV5-1 and TRBJ2-3; no DNA is available, so the TRBD2 call from TCRdb remains unchecked. The CDR3 has 17 residues. The germline CDR1 and CDR2 sequences are SGHRS and YFSETQ. The CDR3 loop is CASSSGTSGRRSDTQYF.

The V call is TRBV5-4, the J call TRBJ2-7. CDR3 length equals 14 residues. The germline V gene encodes CDR1 SGHNT and CDR2 YYREEE (reference sequence). CDR3 in amino acids: CASSFRGVSYEQYF.

The V and J genes are TRBV20-1 and TRBJ2-1. Per germline, CDR1 DFQATT and CDR2 SNEGSKA (reference sequence). CDR3 length equals 14 residues. CDR3 sequence: CSARERGSYNEQFF.

The rearrangement links TRBV12-5 to TRBJ1-5. Germline V CDR1 and CDR2: LGHNT, FRNRAP. The CDR3 is 17 amino acids. CDR3 loop: CASGLVLGAIGNQPQHF.

The V gene is TRBV5-6, the J gene TRBJ2-1. The CDR3 runs 14 residues. The germline V gene has CDR1 SGHDT and CDR2 YYEEEE. CDR3 amino acids: CASLPWGSYNEQFF.

The CDR3 protein is CSARGLAGKGDTQYF. The rearrangement joins TRBV20-1 to TRBJ2-3; the TCRdb D gene call, TRBD2, has no DNA to confirm it. Germline V gene data show CDR1 as DFQATT and CDR2 as SNEGSKA (reference sequence). CDR3 length: 15 amino acids.

J is TRBJ2-2 and V is TRBV23-1; TCRdb designates TRBD2, a call that cannot be tested without DNA. TRBV23-1 is designated an ORF whose function remains uncertain. The CDR3 has 15 residues. The CDR3 region is CASTSGRWNTGELFF.

The V call is TRBV10-3, the J call TRBJ2-5; no DNA is available, so the TRBD1 call from TCRdb remains unchecked. The V gene's germline CDR1 is ENHRY and CDR2 SYGVKD. This CDR3 is 14 amino acids long. The CDR3 reads CAIKDRGTEETQYF.

This chain joins TRBV6-5 and TRBJ2-1. CDR3 size: 16 residues. Germline V gene data show CDR1 as MNHEY and CDR2 as SVGAGI. The CDR3 spells CASSYSSGYSYNEQFF.

This chain uses TRBV25-1 with TRBJ2-3; without DNA, the TCRdb call of TRBD1 cannot be checked. This CDR3 comprises 13 residues. The germline V gene encodes CDR1 MGHDK and CDR2 SYGVNS. The CDR3 loop is CASSAQGSDTQYF.

This chain joins TRBV7-2 and TRBJ2-7; TCRdb selects TRBD2, and the lack of DNA leaves this call unchecked. Germline CDR1 is SGHTA and CDR2 is FQGNSA. The length of the CDR3 is 14 residues. CDR3 region: CASSSMEGPYEQYF.